Each of the 6 T cell receptor beta chains below was sequenced from the same sample in a study of shared clonotypes between healthy human individuals. The assay was immunoSEQ multiplex PCR, and TCRdb's table has in-frame clones only and misses some. The table has over a million clones, 65% to 80% seen once. Sequences were obtained from memory CD4+ T cells sorted from blood. Subset noted: CD45RA-negative fraction. These TCRs come from a man aged 18 to 35 in good health.

The V and J genes are TRBV28 and TRBJ2-2; TRBD2 aligns across 9 bases. V lost 2 bases and J lost 4; bases outside the gene matches: 2. The CDR3 loop spans 15 amino acids. Per germline, CDR1 MDHEN and CDR2 SYDVKM. This CDR3 reads CASSLAGGPTGELFF. CDR3 in DNA: TGTGCCAGCAGTTTAGCGGGGGGGCCCACCGGGGAGCTGTTTTTT. Complete variable domain (other parts from reference TRBV28 and TRBJ2-2): DVKVTQSSRYLVKRTGEKVFLECVQDMDHENMFWYRQDPGLGLRLIYFSYDVKMKEKGDIPEGYSVSREKKERFSLILESASTNQTSMYLCASSLAGGPTGELFFGEGSRLTVL.

The rearrangement uses TRBV5-1 and TRBJ1-1; D not certain. The CDR3 runs to 14 residues. The V and J ends lost 6 bases and 4 bases respectively, with 16 bases between them. The V gene's germline CDR1 is SGHRS and CDR2 YFSETQ. The CDR3 sequence: CASTAVGWGTEAFF. CDR3 coding DNA: TGCGCCAGCACCGCCGTCGGGTGGGGCACTGAAGCTTTCTTT.

The V gene is TRBV6-1, the J gene TRBJ2-5; D gene uncertain. Trimming stripped 5 bases from V and 4 bases from J, with 5 bases between. CDR3 length equals 11 residues. Germline CDR1 is MNHNS and CDR2 is SASEGT. CDR3 amino acids: CASSYVETQYF. The CDR3 region has the DNA TGTGCCAGCAGTTACGTAGAGACCCAGTACTTC.

The CDR3 sequence: CASSPYRGYEQYF. DNA of the CDR3: TGTGCCAGCAGTCCTTATCGAGGCTACGAGCAGTACTTC. This rearrangement joins TRBV28 to TRBJ2-7; no clear D gene. V lost 5 bases and J lost 3, with 11 bases in between. Germline CDR1 reads MDHEN; CDR2 reads SYDVKM. This CDR3 region has 13 residues.

The chain has TRBV14 and TRBJ1-1, with D unclear. Germline CDR1 reads SGHDN; CDR2 reads FVKESK. Trimming pared 1 base from V and 1 base from J, leaving 7 bases between. The CDR3 contains 14 residues. The CDR3 reads CASSQGTSNTEAFF. The CDR3 region has the DNA TGTGCCAGCAGCCAAGGGACGTCGAACACTGAAGCTTTCTTT.

The chain joins TRBV5-1 to TRBJ1-1, with D possibly matching TRBD1 (6 bases). CDR3 size: 14 residues. In germline, CDR1 is SGHRS, CDR2 YFSETQ. Trimming left V 4 bases short and J 5 bases short, with 15 bases between. CDR3 sequence (DNA): TGCGCCAGCAGCAGGTCAGGGGACGGGACTGAAGCTTTCTTT. The encoded protein is CASSRSGDGTEAFF.